The 11 T cell receptor beta chains below were found in one sample sequenced in a study of shared clonotypes between healthy human individuals. Some clones are missing from TCRdb's copy, which holds only in-frame ones; the method was immunoSEQ multiplex PCR. Found here are some 350,000 clones, over 65% of them singletons; the top ten hold 9% to 12%. Input material: memory CD4+ T cells sorted from blood. Sample subset: CD45RA-negative fraction. Receptors were obtained from a man aged 25-45 years in good health.

This sequence joins TRBV11-3 and TRBJ1-1; D perhaps matches TRBD1 (5 bases). There are 14 residues in the CDR3. Germline values: CDR1 SGHNT, CDR2 YENEEA. V was cut by 8 bases and J by 1 base, with 14 bases left in between. CDR3 sequence reads: CASSGGGTNTEAFF. DNA of the CDR3: TGTGCCAGCTCTGGTGGAGGGACGAACACTGAAGCTTTCTTT. Full variable domain (missing parts from reference TRBV11-3 and TRBJ1-1): EAGVVQSPRYKIIEKKQPVAFWCNPISGHNTLYWYLQNLGQGPELLIRYENEEAVDDSQLPKDRFSAERLKGVDSTLKIQPAELGDSAVYLCASSGGGTNTEAFFGQGTRLTVV.

About this clone itself: A single base is all that separates this from a far larger clone, so a read error is likely. The chain combines TRBV11-2 with TRBJ1-4; no clear D gene. Deletions cut 2 bases from V and 3 bases from J, with 4 bases between. Germline V gives CDR1 SGHAT, CDR2 FQNNGV. This CDR3 has 13 residues. CDR3 sequence reads: CASSLLANEKLFF. CDR3 in DNA: TGTGCCAGCAGCTTATTGGCTAATGAAAAACTGTTTTTT.

The chain links TRBV27 to TRBJ2-3, with no clear D. The CDR3 extends over 16 amino acids. Germline assignment: CDR1 MNHEY and CDR2 SMNVEV (reference sequence). V lost 5 bases to trimming and J lost 0 bases, with 15 bases between them. The CDR3 sequence is CASSPRVVGSTDTQYF. DNA for the CDR3: TGTGCCAGCAGTCCACGAGTAGTGGGCAGCACAGATACGCAGTATTTT.

The chain employs TRBV7-6 and TRBJ2-5; 15 bases are a match to TRBD2. The CDR3 is made up of 17 amino acids. Germline CDR1 SGHVS, CDR2 FNYEAQ. Losses at the gene ends were 4 bases for V and 5 bases for J; bases not matched to a gene: 8. The CDR3 spells CASSSGLAGGLGETQYF. CDR3 DNA: TGTGCCAGCAGCTCGGGACTAGCGGGAGGATTGGGGGAGACCCAGTACTTC.

In this sample, this clone turned up a few times. The rearrangement joins TRBV18 to TRBJ2-7; TRBD2 matches 7 bases. Germline V lookup: CDR1 KGHSH, CDR2 LQKENI. The CDR3 runs 12 residues. Germline trimming cut 1 base from V and 9 bases from J; bases unmatched to any gene: 3. This chain's CDR3 is CASSPLGEGQYF. For the CDR3, the DNA is TGTGCCAGCTCACCACTCGGGGAGGGGCAGTACTTC.

The chain joins TRBV5-1 to TRBJ2-3, with TRBD2 matching over 10 bases. CDR1 and CDR2 from the germline V gene are SGHRS and YFSETQ. V gave up 4 bases and J gave up 2 bases; unmatched junction bases: 7. The CDR3 is made up of 16 amino acids. The CDR3 is CASSTGLAAATDTQYF. The CDR3 DNA sequence: TGCGCCAGCAGCACCGGACTAGCGGCTGCCACAGATACGCAGTATTTT.

V gene TRBV29-1 combines with J gene TRBJ2-3; 7 bases fit TRBD2. V dropped 1 base and J dropped 2; count of bases not matched to a gene: 9. CDR3 length equals 16 residues. Germline V gene sequence: CDR1 SQVTM, CDR2 ANQGSEA. In DNA form, the CDR3 reads TGCAGCGTTGAAGGTCGCCCTAGCGGCACCACAGATACGCAGTATTTT. It codes for CSVEGRPSGTTDTQYF.

The V gene is TRBV30, the J gene TRBJ2-3; 11 bases are a match to TRBD2. The germline V gene encodes CDR1 GTSNPN and CDR2 SVGIG (reference sequence). The CDR3 consists of 16 residues. V shed 1 base, J shed 2 bases, and the junction held 5 bases outside the gene matches. The chain's CDR3 is CAWSAGTSGTTDTQYF. The CDR3 bases are TGTGCCTGGAGTGCCGGGACTAGCGGCACCACAGATACGCAGTATTTT.

The V call is TRBV10-3, the J call TRBJ2-7; 10 bases agree with TRBD1. Germline trimming cut 2 bases from V and 3 bases from J; bases unmatched to any gene: 10. The CDR3 covers 17 residues. CDR1 and CDR2 (germline): ENHRY, SYGVKD. CDR3 loop: CAISETGRDRGLYEQYF. The DNA for the CDR3 is TGTGCCATCAGTGAGACCGGCCGGGACAGGGGCCTCTACGAGCAGTACTTC.

Comment on this clone: Other DNA sequences in the same sample also yield this CDR3. The rearrangement uses TRBV28 and TRBJ2-2; D gene unclear. Trimming shortened V by 5 bases and J by 2 bases, and 6 bases separated the two germline ends. The CDR3 has 13 amino acids. The V gene's germline CDR1 is MDHEN and CDR2 SYDVKM. The CDR3 here is CASSLANTGELFF. The CDR3 coding sequence is TGTGCCAGCAGTCTTGCCAACACCGGGGAGCTGTTTTTT.

The sample holds a few counts of this clone. The rearrangement links TRBV5-1 to TRBJ2-5; 11 bases line up with TRBD1. The CDR3 consists of 16 residues. With 4 bases clipped from V and 5 bases from J, the junction kept 10 bases outside the gene matches. Germline CDR1 SGHRS, CDR2 YFSETQ. CDR3 in amino acids: CASSPFGQGAGETQYF. CDR3 coding DNA: TGCGCCAGCAGCCCATTCGGACAGGGGGCGGGGGAGACCCAGTACTTC.